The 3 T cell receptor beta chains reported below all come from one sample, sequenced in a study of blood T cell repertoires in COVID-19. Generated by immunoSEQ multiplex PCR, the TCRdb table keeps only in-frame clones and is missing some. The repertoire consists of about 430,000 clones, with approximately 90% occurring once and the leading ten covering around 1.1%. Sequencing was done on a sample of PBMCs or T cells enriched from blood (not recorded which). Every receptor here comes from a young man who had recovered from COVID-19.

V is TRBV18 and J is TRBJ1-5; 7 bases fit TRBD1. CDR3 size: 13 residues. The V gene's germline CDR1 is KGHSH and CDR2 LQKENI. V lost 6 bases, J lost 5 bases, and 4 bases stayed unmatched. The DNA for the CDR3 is TGTGCCAGCTCTTGGGACAGCGATCAGCCCCAGCATTTT. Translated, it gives CASSWDSDQPQHF. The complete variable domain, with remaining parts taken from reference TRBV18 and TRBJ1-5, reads NAGVMQNPRHLVRRRGQEARLRCSPMKGHSHVYWYRQLPEEGLKFMVYLQKENIIDESGMPKERFSAEFPKEGPSILRIQQVVRGDSAAYFCASSWDSDQPQHFGDGTRLSIL.

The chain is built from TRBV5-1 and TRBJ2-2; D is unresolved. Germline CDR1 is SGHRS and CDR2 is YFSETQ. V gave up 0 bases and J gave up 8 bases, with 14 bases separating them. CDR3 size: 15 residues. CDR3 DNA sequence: TGCGCCAGCAGCTTGGATGTTGGAGTTGAGGGGGAGCTGTTTTTT. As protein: CASSLDVGVEGELFF.

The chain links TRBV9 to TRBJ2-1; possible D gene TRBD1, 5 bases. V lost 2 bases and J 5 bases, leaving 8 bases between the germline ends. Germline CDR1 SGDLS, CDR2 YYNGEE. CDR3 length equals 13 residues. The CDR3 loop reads CASSVSGNNEQFF. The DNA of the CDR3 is TGTGCCAGCAGCGTTTCAGGGAACAATGAGCAGTTCTTC. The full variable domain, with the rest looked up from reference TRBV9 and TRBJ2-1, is DSGVTQTPKHLITATGQRVTLRCSPRSGDLSVYWYQQSLDQGLQFLIQYYNGEERAKGNILERFSAQQFPDLHSELNLSSLELGDSALYFCASSVSGNNEQFFGPGTRLTVL.